This entry lists 3 T cell receptor beta chains sequenced from one sample in a study of early T cells in non-severe SARS-CoV-2 infection. MiXCR, run by TCRdb on the 5' RACE reads, gives a single entry per CDR3 protein. The sample has around 93,000 distinct CDR3 sequences; over 9.5% are singletons. This specimen was whole blood, taken at baseline. The origin of the receptors is an adult who was a healthcare worker with PCR-confirmed SARS-CoV-2 infection or an uninfected control (not recorded which).

This clonotype showed up just a few times. The CDR3 DNA reads as TGTGCCAGCTCACCCCGTGGGACAGGGACAGATACGCAGTATTTT. This translates into CASSPRGTGTDTQYF. This chain uses TRBV18 with TRBJ2-3, with 9 bases matching TRBD1. The CDR3 loop spans 15 amino acids. Germline V gene sequence: CDR1 KGHSH, CDR2 LQKENI. With 3 bases clipped from V and 3 bases from J, the junction kept 4 bases outside the gene matches. Based on the CDR3 plus reference TRBV18 and TRBJ2-3, the full variable domain is NAGVMQNPRHLVRRRGQEARLRCSPMKGHSHVYWYRQLPEEGLKFMVYLQKENIIDESGMPKERFSAEFPKEGPSILRIQQVVRGDSAAYFCASSPRGTGTDTQYFGPGTRLTVL.

This sequence joins TRBV28 and TRBJ2-5, with D possibly matching TRBD2 (5 bases). With 3 bases removed from V and 2 bases from J, the gap between germline ends came to 10 bases. Germline CDR1 is MDHEN and CDR2 is SYDVKM. The CDR3 loop spans 14 amino acids. CDR3 in DNA: TGTGCCAGCAGTTTTGAGGGCATACAAGAGACCCAGTACTTC. This sequence encodes CASSFEGIQETQYF.

This clonotype was detected ten times or more. The chain recombines TRBV7-3 with TRBJ1-1, with TRBD1 as a possible D gene (5 bases). Trimming took off 5 bases at V and 6 bases at J, with 13 bases between the two ends. CDR3 length: 13 residues. From germline, CDR1 is SGHTA and CDR2 FQGTGA. DNA of the CDR3: TGTGCCAGCAGCCCCCGGGACGGGCCTGAAGCTTTCTTT. It yields the protein CASSPRDGPEAFF.